The 27 T cell receptor beta chains below come from one sample, sequenced in a study of OX40 agonist ivuxolimab in advanced cancers. Assay used: immunoSEQ multiplex PCR; TCRdb lists only in-frame clones, some missing. The data show around 66,000 clones, approximately 83% seen once. The sample in question was CD4+ or CD8+ T cells sorted from blood, obtained in a trial of the OX40 agonist ivuxolimab. Receptor source: an adult with an advanced solid tumor such as melanoma, head and neck, liver or kidney cancer.

V and J are TRBV2 and TRBJ2-3; the D gene is possibly TRBD2 (6 bases). The germline CDR1 and CDR2 sequences are SNHLY and FYNNEI. V shed 6 bases and J shed 0 bases, with 10 bases lying between them. CDR3 length: 14 amino acids. CDR3: CASSPGLSTDTQYF. In DNA, the CDR3 is TGTGCCAGCAGCCCGGGACTTAGCACAGATACGCAGTATTTT.

This clone was found a few times. The chain employs TRBV5-1 and TRBJ2-2; 7 bases fit TRBD2. CDR1 and CDR2 from the germline V gene are SGHRS and YFSETQ. The junction had 6 bases not matched to a gene; V was cut back by 3 bases and J by 7 bases. The CDR3 covers 14 residues. Here the CDR3 DNA reads TGCGCCAGCAGCTCGGGGGACTATCGCGGGGAGCTGTTTTTT. This translates into CASSSGDYRGELFF.

The rearrangement links TRBV6-5 to TRBJ1-3; no definite D call. V dropped 5 bases and J dropped 3 bases, with 8 bases sitting between them. The CDR3 spans 13 residues. Per the germline V gene, CDR1 is MNHEY and CDR2 is SVGAGI. The CDR3 DNA reads as TGTGCCAGCAGTGGGTCTAATGGAAACACCATATATTTT. Its protein product is CASSGSNGNTIYF.

This clone was recorded a few times. The V gene is TRBV13, the J gene TRBJ1-1; TRBD1 matches at 10 bases. Trimming removed 3 bases from V and 4 bases from J; junction bases left unmatched: 14. CDR1 and CDR2 (germline): PRHDT, FYEKMQ (reference sequence). This CDR3 spans 18 amino acids. As DNA, the CDR3 is TGTGCCAGCAGCTTCCGACTCCCGGGACAGGGGATGGGCACTGAAGCTTTCTTT. Amino acids: CASSFRLPGQGMGTEAFF. The complete variable domain, with remaining parts taken from reference TRBV13 and TRBJ1-1, reads AAGVIQSPRHLIKEKRETATLKCYPIPRHDTVYWYQQGPGQDPQFLISFYEKMQSDKGSIPDRFSAQQFSDYHSELNMSSLELGDSALYFCASSFRLPGQGMGTEAFFGQGTRLTVV.

The chain carries TRBV25-1 and TRBJ2-7; 7 bases fit TRBD1. The CDR3 totals 14 residues. V was clipped by 3 bases and J by 9 bases; unmatched bases: 11. CDR1 is MGHDK, CDR2 SYGVNS, per germline. DNA of the CDR3: TGTGCCAGCAGTGACGGGACAGCGACCTGGGGGCAGTACTTC. Its translation is CASSDGTATWGQYF.

The gene calls are TRBV5-4 and TRBJ1-2; tentative D call: TRBD1 (5 bases). CDR3 length: 16 amino acids. V lost 3 bases to trimming and J lost 1 base, with 16 bases between them. The germline V gene encodes CDR1 SGHNT and CDR2 YYREEE (reference sequence). Here the CDR3 reads CASSWTRGSINYGYTF. DNA of the CDR3: TGTGCCAGCAGCTGGACGCGGGGCAGCATTAACTATGGCTACACCTTC. The full variable domain, completed using reference TRBV5-4 and TRBJ1-2, is ETGVTQSPTHLIKTRGQQVTLRCSSQSGHNTVSWYQQALGQGPQFIFQYYREEENGRGNFPPRFSGLQFPNYSSELNVNALELDDSALYLCASSWTRGSINYGYTFGSGTRLTVV.

This CDR3 reads CASSVEGAINEKLFF. CDR3 bases: TGTGCCAGCAGCGTAGAGGGGGCGATTAATGAAAAACTGTTTTTT. The rearrangement uses TRBV9 and TRBJ1-4; 7 bases are shared with TRBD1. Germline CDR1 reads SGDLS; CDR2 reads YYNGEE. This CDR3 is built from 15 residues. J was trimmed by 4 bases and V by 0 bases; bases with no gene match: 3.

The rearrangement links TRBV27 to TRBJ1-5, with D possibly being TRBD1 (5 bases). The ends were cut back, 10 bases at V and 4 bases at J, with 11 bases in the middle. Germline assignment: CDR1 MNHEY and CDR2 SMNVEV (reference sequence). The CDR3 totals 12 residues. CDR3 sequence: CATGNDNQPQHF. CDR3 coding DNA: TGTGCCACAGGGAACGATAATCAGCCCCAGCATTTT.

J is TRBJ2-5 and V is TRBV11-1; either TRBD1 or TRBD2 may supply D (5 bases each). V was clipped by 5 bases and J by 5 bases, with 9 bases between them. The V gene's germline CDR1 is SGHAT and CDR2 FQDESV (reference sequence). The CDR3 is 12 amino acids. The CDR3 DNA follows: TGTGCCAGCAGCCCTTGGGGGGAGACCCAGTACTTC. Translation gives CASSPWGETQYF.

This chain joins TRBV7-2 and TRBJ2-3; a weak D match, TRBD1 (6 bases). CDR3 length: 14 residues. Trimming removed 5 bases at V and 1 base at J, with 10 bases between. From germline, CDR1 is SGHTA and CDR2 FQGNSA. This chain's CDR3 is CASSLRQGTDTQYF. The CDR3, as DNA: TGTGCCAGCAGCCTCCGACAGGGCACAGATACGCAGTATTTT.

V usage is TRBV5-4 and J usage is TRBJ1-4; D not certain. Germline CDR1 and CDR2: SGHNT and YYREEE (reference sequence). The CDR3 loop spans 17 amino acids. Trimming pared 0 bases from V and 1 base from J, leaving 13 bases between. Here the CDR3 DNA reads TGTGCCAGCAGCTTGGGACACGGAGTCGGAACTAATGAAAAACTGTTTTTT. This codes for CASSLGHGVGTNEKLFF.

The chain employs TRBV5-1 and TRBJ2-5, with 7 bases matching TRBD2. The germline gives CDR1 SGHRS, CDR2 YFSETQ. This CDR3 has 13 amino acids. The V and J ends lost 4 bases and 5 bases, in that order; junction bases with no gene match: 5. CDR3 residues: CASSLPSGETQYF. The CDR3 bases are TGCGCCAGCAGCCTCCCTAGCGGTGAGACCCAGTACTTC. Based on the CDR3 plus reference TRBV5-1 and TRBJ2-5, the full variable domain is KAGVTQTPRYLIKTRGQQVTLSCSPISGHRSVSWYQQTPGQGLQFLFEYFSETQRNKGNFPGRFSGRQFSNSRSEMNVSTLELGDSALYLCASSLPSGETQYFGPGTRLLVL.

The chain combines TRBV5-4 with TRBJ1-1; TRBD1 might be the D (5 bases). CDR1 SGHNT and CDR2 YYREEE come from the germline V gene (reference sequence). CDR3 size: 16 residues. Trimming took 0 bases from V and 0 from J, leaving 12 bases between them. CDR3: CASSLAGAHMNTEAFF. The CDR3 coding sequence is TGTGCCAGCAGCTTGGCCGGGGCACACATGAACACTGAAGCTTTCTTT.

The CDR3 reads CASSSGQTSGNTIYF. DNA of the CDR3: TGCGCCAGCAGCTCCGGACAAACCTCTGGAAACACCATATATTTT. The chain has TRBV5-1 and TRBJ1-3; TRBD1 might be the D (5 bases). V lost 3 bases and J lost 0, with 10 bases in between. CDR3 length: 15 amino acids. CDR1 and CDR2 from the germline V gene are SGHRS and YFSETQ.

This chain connects TRBV5-1 to TRBJ2-3; 10 bases are a match to TRBD2. With V trimmed by 1 base and J by 3 bases, 11 bases remained unmatched. The CDR3 contains 18 residues. The V gene's germline CDR1 is SGHRS and CDR2 YFSETQ. CDR3 nucleotide sequence: TGCGCCAGCAGCTTGCAAGGGACTAGCGCCCCAGAGACAGATACGCAGTATTTT. Amino acid sequence: CASSLQGTSAPETDTQYF.

J is TRBJ1-1 and V is TRBV7-2; D is unresolved. Trimming pared 2 bases from V and 1 base from J, leaving 5 bases between. CDR1 and CDR2 (germline): SGHTA, FQGNSA. The CDR3 length is 13 residues. CDR3 nucleotides: TGTGCCAGCAGCTTATCCAGGAACACTGAAGCTTTCTTT. Its protein product is CASSLSRNTEAFF.

This clone was counted only a few times. This rearrangement joins TRBV19 to TRBJ1-2; D gene ambiguous. The CDR3 consists of 15 residues. Trimming shortened V by 1 base and J by 6 bases, and 15 bases separated the two germline ends. CDR1 is LNHDA and CDR2 is SQIVND in the germline V gene (reference sequence). As DNA, the CDR3 is TGTGCCAGTAGTATAGGGTTAAACGGCGGGGATGGCTACACCTTC. As protein: CASSIGLNGGDGYTF.

V is TRBV25-1 and J is TRBJ1-3; unclear D gene. The CDR3 has 12 residues. CDR1 and CDR2 from the germline V gene are MGHDK and SYGVNS. V lost 3 bases and J lost 8, with 8 bases in between. The CDR3 coding sequence is TGTGCCAGCAGTGAGGTCGGGTACACCATATATTTT. Its translation: CASSEVGYTIYF. The variable domain in full, completed from reference TRBV25-1 and TRBJ1-3, reads EADIYQTPRYLVIGTGKKITLECSQTMGHDKMYWYQQDPGMELHLIHYSYGVNSTEKGDLSSESTVSRIRTEHFPLTLESARPSHTSQYLCASSEVGYTIYFGEGSWLTVV.

The chain has TRBV14 and TRBJ1-4; TRBD1 might be the D (5 bases). Trimming stripped 2 bases from V and 3 bases from J, with 10 bases between. CDR1 is SGHDN, CDR2 FVKESK, per germline. The CDR3 length is 15 residues. The CDR3 DNA reads as TGTGCCAGCAGCCAACTCCAGGGTGCTAATGAAAAACTGTTTTTT. Its translation is CASSQLQGANEKLFF.

This sequence joins TRBV7-2 and TRBJ1-1, with D unclear. This CDR3 has 14 amino acids. Germline V lookup: CDR1 SGHTA, CDR2 FQGNSA. Trimming left V 5 bases short and J 4 bases short, with 14 bases between. CDR3 in DNA: TGTGCCAGCAGCCCCTCAAACATCTTCACTGAAGCTTTCTTT. The encoded protein is CASSPSNIFTEAFF.

This chain joins TRBV7-8 and TRBJ2-1, with TRBD1 matching over 8 bases. The CDR3 consists of 17 residues. Losses at the gene ends were 5 bases for V and 4 bases for J; bases not matched to a gene: 13. Germline loops: CDR1 SGHVS, CDR2 FQNEAQ. CDR3 protein: CASSVNPDRGHYNEQFF. The CDR3 DNA is TGTGCCAGCAGCGTCAACCCTGACAGGGGACATTACAATGAGCAGTTCTTC.

The genes are TRBV19 and TRBJ2-5; TRBD2 matches 11 bases. CDR3 length: 15 residues. V was clipped by 0 bases and J by 4 bases; unmatched bases: 1. Germline assignment: CDR1 LNHDA and CDR2 SQIVND (reference sequence). CDR3 in DNA: TGTGCCAGTAGTATAGATAGCGGGGGGGTAGAGACCCAGTACTTC. Its translation is CASSIDSGGVETQYF.

This clone has just one count. The chain uses TRBV9 and TRBJ1-1; 7 positions agree with TRBD1. V lost 4 bases and J lost 4; bases outside the gene matches: 10. This CDR3 is built from 15 residues. CDR1 is SGDLS, CDR2 YYNGEE, per germline. CDR3 coding DNA: TGTGCCAGCAGCCTAATACAGGGGAGGGCCACTGAAGCTTTCTTT. Its translation is CASSLIQGRATEAFF.

The chain employs TRBV27 and TRBJ1-1, with 7 bases fitting TRBD1. CDR3 length: 13 amino acids. Germline assignment: CDR1 MNHEY and CDR2 SMNVEV (reference sequence). V lost 6 bases, J lost 1 base, and 2 bases stayed unmatched. This CDR3 is CASRWDRNTEAFF. The CDR3, as DNA: TGTGCCAGCAGGTGGGACAGGAACACTGAAGCTTTCTTT.

The rearrangement links TRBV6-1 to TRBJ2-5, with a possible D match to TRBD2 (6 bases). This CDR3 has 16 residues. From germline, CDR1 is MNHNS and CDR2 SASEGT. V lost 4 bases to trimming and J lost 0 bases, with 15 bases between them. The CDR3 bases are TGTGCCAGCAGTGGGGACTCTAACCCCCACCAAGAGACCCAGTACTTC. The encoded protein is CASSGDSNPHQETQYF.

V is TRBV19 and J is TRBJ2-1; 7 positions agree with TRBD1. The CDR3 spans 16 residues. In germline, CDR1 is LNHDA, CDR2 SQIVND (reference sequence). J lost 9 bases, V lost 5 bases, and 16 bases had no gene match. The CDR3 protein is CASSPTQTKTGTEQFF. The DNA for the CDR3 is TGTGCCAGTAGTCCAACCCAAACGAAGACAGGGACTGAGCAGTTCTTC. Using reference TRBV19 and TRBJ2-1 for the parts outside the CDR3, the full variable domain is DGGITQSPKYLFRKEGQNVTLSCEQNLNHDAMYWYRQDPGQGLRLIYYSQIVNDFQKGDIAEGYSVSREKKESFPLTVTSAQKNPTAFYLCASSPTQTKTGTEQFFGPGTRLTVL.

The J gene is TRBJ1-1, the V gene TRBV15; D gene ambiguous. V was trimmed by 1 base and J by 1 base, leaving 10 bases between them. The germline CDR1 and CDR2 sequences are LNHNV and YYDKDF (reference sequence). The CDR3 has 15 amino acids. CDR3: CATSRAVGGNTEAFF. CDR3 in DNA: TGTGCCACCAGCAGAGCCGTGGGAGGGAACACTGAAGCTTTCTTT.